This paragraph covers one T cell receptor beta chain sequence. Participants were aged 18 to 89 years, lived in about two dozen US areas, and enrolled virtually. These data belong to a study of blood T cell repertoires in COVID-19. Across the study: Spain, Italy and the United States supplied samples that represented acute and convalescent COVID-19.

Per germline, CDR1 PRHDT and CDR2 FYEKMQ (reference sequence). V was clipped by 8 bases and J by 7 bases, with 17 bases between them. This CDR3 is built from 13 residues. Clones were read by immunoSEQ multiplex PCR, and TCRdb kept only the in-frame ones, dropping some. This sample has roughly 190,000 clones; about four fifths occur once, and the top ten carry 3.2%. The receptor was isolated from a woman in her thirties who had been exposed to COVID-19. The rearrangement links TRBV13 to TRBJ1-2; a weak D match, TRBD1 (5 bases). Sequencing was carried out using PBMCs or T cells enriched from blood (not recorded which). CDR3 loop: CASVHPVGGGYTF. CDR3 nucleotides: TGTGCCAGCGTTCACCCAGTGGGGGGTGGCTACACCTTC.